This is a list of T cell receptor beta chains from one sample in a study of blood T cell repertoires in COVID-19. Assay: immunoSEQ multiplex PCR; the TCRdb copy retains only in-frame clones and omits some. Found here are over 100,000 clones, around four fifths of them singletons; the top ten hold about 4.8%. The sequencing input was peripheral blood. Receptors originate from a man in his sixties with acute or convalescent COVID-19. Both conserved end residues are part of each CDR3. D genes are given only for firm matches. Only some rows state a clone size, as once, few, many or a class for expanded clones.

V gene	clone size	D gene	J gene	CDR3 protein	CDR3 DNA
TRBV7-3	NA	TRBD1	TRBJ2-5	CASSPGQGQETQYF	TGTGCCAGCAGCCCGGGACAGGGCCAAGAGACCCAGTACTTC
TRBV28	NA	TRBD1	TRBJ2-1	CASRTTGASNEQFF	TGTGCCAGCAGGACAACAGGGGCCAGCAATGAGCAGTTCTTC
TRBV6-5	NA	NA	TRBJ1-4	CASSYSRREKLFF	TGTGCCAGCAGTTACTCGAGAAGAGAAAAACTGTTTTTT
TRBV10-3	NA	TRBD1	TRBJ2-5	CAIGTGQGAVETQYF	TGTGCCATCGGGACTGGACAGGGGGCGGTGGAGACCCAGTACTTC
TRBV21-1	once	NA	TRBJ2-1	CASLLYGSYNEQFF	TGTGCCAGTCTGTTGTACGGGAGCTACAATGAGCAGTTCTTC
TRBV3-1/TRBV3-2	NA	NA	TRBJ1-4	CASSHRARGGEKLFF	TGTGCCAGCAGCCATCGGGCCAGGGGCGGTGAAAAACTGTTTTTT
TRBV28	NA	NA	TRBJ1-1	CASRSLSQGFAEAFF	TGTGCCAGCAGGAGTTTATCGCAGGGTTTCGCTGAAGCTTTCTTT
TRBV19	NA	NA	TRBJ1-2	CASSPRQTNYGYTF	TGTGCCAGTAGCCCCAGACAGACCAACTATGGCTACACCTTC
TRBV28	NA	TRBD1	TRBJ2-7	CASSLSQGAYEQYF	TGTGCCAGCAGTTTATCACAGGGGGCCTACGAGCAGTACTTC
TRBV6-2/TRBV6-3	few	NA	TRBJ2-3	CASSSPPRTTRTDTQYF	TGTGCCAGCAGTTCCCCCCCGAGGACTACCCGCACAGATACGCAGTATTTT
TRBV28	NA	NA	TRBJ2-5	CASSLFDREVETQYF	TGTGCCAGCAGTTTATTCGACAGGGAGGTAGAGACCCAGTACTTC
TRBV20-1	few	NA	TRBJ1-1	CSASIFRNTEAFF	TGCAGTGCTAGTATTTTCCGGAACACTGAAGCTTTCTTT
TRBV4-2	NA	NA	TRBJ2-1	CASSQVLGEDPYNEQFF	TGTGCCAGCAGCCAAGTATTGGGGGAGGACCCCTACAATGAGCAGTTCTTC
TRBV7-9	NA	NA	TRBJ2-1	CASSLVSEYNEQFF	TGTGCCAGCAGCTTAGTATCCGAGTACAATGAGCAGTTCTTC
TRBV5-1	NA	TRBD2	TRBJ2-7	CASSIAGGPKYEQYF	TGCGCCAGCAGCATAGCGGGGGGGCCTAAGTACGAGCAGTACTTC
TRBV19	NA	NA	TRBJ2-6	CASREQASGANVLTF	TGTGCCAGTAGGGAACAGGCCTCTGGGGCCAACGTCCTGACTTTC